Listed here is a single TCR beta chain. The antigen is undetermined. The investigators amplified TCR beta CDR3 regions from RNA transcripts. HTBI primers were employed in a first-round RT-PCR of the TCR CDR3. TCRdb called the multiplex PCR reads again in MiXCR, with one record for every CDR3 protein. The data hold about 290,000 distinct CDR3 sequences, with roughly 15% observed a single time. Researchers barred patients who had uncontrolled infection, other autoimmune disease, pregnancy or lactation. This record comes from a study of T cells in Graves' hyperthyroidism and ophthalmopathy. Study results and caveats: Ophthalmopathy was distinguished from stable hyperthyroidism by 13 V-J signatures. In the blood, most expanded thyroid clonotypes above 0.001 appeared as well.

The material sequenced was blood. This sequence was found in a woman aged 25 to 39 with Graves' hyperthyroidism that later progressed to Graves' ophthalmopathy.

In DNA form, the CDR3 reads TGTGCCAGCAGCTTATTGTCAGAAGGCTACACCTTC. It translates to CASSLLSEGYTF. The chain is built from TRBV5-6 and TRBJ1-2, with D hard to call. The CDR3 runs 12 residues. The germline V gene encodes CDR1 SGHDT and CDR2 YYEEEE. With 2 bases removed from V and 8 bases from J, the gap between germline ends came to 10 bases. The full variable domain, rest sourced from reference TRBV5-6 and TRBJ1-2, is DAGVTQSPTHLIKTRGQQVTLRCSPKSGHDTVSWYQQALGQGPQFIFQYYEEEERQRGNFPDRFSGHQFPNYSSELNVNALLLGDSALYLCASSLLSEGYTFGSGTRLTVV.